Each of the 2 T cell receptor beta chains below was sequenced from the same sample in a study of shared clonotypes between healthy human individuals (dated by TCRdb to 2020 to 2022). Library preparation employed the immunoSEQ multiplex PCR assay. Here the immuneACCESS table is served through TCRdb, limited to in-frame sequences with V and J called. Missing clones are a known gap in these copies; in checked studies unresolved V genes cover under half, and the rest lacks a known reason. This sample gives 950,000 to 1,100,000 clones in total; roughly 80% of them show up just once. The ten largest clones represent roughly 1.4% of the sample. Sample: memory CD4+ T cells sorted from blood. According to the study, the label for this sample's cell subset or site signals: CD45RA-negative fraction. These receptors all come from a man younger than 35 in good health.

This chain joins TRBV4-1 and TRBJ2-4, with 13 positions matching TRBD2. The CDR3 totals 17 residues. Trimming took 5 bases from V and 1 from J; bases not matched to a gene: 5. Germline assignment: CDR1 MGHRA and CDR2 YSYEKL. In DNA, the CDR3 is TGCGCCAGCAGCAAAGGACTAGCGGGAGAGGCCAAAAACATTCAGTACTTC. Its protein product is CASSKGLAGEAKNIQYF.

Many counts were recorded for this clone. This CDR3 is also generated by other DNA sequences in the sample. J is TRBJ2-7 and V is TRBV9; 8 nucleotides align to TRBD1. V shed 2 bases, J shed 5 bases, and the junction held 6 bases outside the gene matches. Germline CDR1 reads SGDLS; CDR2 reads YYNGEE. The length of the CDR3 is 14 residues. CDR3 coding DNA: TGTGCCAGCAGCGTTCAGGGGGCTTCGAACGAGCAGTACTTC. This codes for CASSVQGASNEQYF.